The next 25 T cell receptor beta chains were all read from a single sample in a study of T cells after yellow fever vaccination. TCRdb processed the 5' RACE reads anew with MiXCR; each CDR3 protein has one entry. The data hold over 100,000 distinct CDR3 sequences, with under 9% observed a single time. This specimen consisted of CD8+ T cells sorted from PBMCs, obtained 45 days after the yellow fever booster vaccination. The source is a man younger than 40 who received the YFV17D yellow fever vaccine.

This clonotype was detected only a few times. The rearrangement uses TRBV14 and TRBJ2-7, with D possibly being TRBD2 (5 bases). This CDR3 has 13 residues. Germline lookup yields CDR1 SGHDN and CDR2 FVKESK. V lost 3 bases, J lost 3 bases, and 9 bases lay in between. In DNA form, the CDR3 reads TGTGCCAGCAGCCACCGCCGGGACTACGAGCAGTACTTC. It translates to CASSHRRDYEQYF.

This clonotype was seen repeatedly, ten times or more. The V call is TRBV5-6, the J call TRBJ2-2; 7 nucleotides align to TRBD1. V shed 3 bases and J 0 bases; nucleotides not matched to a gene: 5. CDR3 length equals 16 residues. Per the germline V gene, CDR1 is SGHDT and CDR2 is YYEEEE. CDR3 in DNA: TGTGCCAGCAGCTGGGACGGGACAGCGAACACCGGGGAGCTGTTTTTT. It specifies CASSWDGTANTGELFF.

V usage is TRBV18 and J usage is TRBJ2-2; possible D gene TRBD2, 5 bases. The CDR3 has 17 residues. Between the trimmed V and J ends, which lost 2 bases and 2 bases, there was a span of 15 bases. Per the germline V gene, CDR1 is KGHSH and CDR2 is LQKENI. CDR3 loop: CASSPASRAPNTGELFF. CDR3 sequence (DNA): TGTGCCAGCTCACCAGCTAGCAGAGCCCCTAACACCGGGGAGCTGTTTTTT.

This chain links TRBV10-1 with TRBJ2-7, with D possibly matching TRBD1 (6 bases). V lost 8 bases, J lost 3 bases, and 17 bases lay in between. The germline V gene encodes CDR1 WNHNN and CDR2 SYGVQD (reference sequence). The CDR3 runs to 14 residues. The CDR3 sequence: CASSSGTRIYEQYF. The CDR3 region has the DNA TGCGCCAGCTCCTCCGGGACACGGATCTACGAGCAGTACTTC.

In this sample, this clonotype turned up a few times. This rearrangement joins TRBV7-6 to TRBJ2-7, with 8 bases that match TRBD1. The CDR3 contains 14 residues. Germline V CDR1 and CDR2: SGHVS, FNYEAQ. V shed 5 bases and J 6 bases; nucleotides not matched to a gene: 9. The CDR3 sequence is CASSTTGELSEQYF. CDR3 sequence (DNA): TGTGCCAGCAGCACGACAGGGGAATTGTCCGAGCAGTACTTC.

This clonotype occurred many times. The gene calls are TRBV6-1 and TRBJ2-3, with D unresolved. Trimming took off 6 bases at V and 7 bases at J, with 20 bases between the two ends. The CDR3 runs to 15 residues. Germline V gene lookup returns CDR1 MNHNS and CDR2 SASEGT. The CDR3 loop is CASSPQEGDQHTQYF. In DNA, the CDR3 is TGTGCCAGCAGCCCCCAAGAAGGAGATCAGCATACGCAGTATTTT.

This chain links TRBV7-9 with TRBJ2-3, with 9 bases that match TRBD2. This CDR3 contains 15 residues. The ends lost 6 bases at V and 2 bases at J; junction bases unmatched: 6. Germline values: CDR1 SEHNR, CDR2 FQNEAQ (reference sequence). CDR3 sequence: CASRTSGRVTDTQYF. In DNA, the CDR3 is TGTGCCAGCAGAACTAGCGGGCGAGTCACAGATACGCAGTATTTT.

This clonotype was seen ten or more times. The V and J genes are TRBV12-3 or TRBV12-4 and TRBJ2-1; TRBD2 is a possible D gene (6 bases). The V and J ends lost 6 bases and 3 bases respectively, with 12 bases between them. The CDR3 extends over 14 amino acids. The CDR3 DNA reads TGTGCCAGCAGCTCCGTCGGGGGCTACAATGAGCAGTTCTTC. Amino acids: CASSSVGGYNEQFF.

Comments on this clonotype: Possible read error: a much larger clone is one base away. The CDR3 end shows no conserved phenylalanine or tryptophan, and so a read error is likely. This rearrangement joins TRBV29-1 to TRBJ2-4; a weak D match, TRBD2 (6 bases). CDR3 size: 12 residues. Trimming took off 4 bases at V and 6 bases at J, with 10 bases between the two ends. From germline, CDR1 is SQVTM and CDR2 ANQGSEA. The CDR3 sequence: CSVAQEGNIQYL. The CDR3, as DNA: TGCAGCGTTGCCCAGGAGGGAAACATTCAGTACCTC.

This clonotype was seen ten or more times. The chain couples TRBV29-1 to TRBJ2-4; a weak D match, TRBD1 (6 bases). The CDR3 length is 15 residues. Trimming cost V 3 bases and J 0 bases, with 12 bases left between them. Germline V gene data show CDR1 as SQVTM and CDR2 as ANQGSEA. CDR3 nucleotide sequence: TGCAGCGTTGACGCTCCAGGGGTAGCCAAAAACATTCAGTACTTC. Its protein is CSVDAPGVAKNIQYF.

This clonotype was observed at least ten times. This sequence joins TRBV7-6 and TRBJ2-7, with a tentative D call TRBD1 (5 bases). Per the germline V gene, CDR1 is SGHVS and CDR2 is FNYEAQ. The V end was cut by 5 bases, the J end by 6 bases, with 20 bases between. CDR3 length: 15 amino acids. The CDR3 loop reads CASSLMGSQGSEQYF. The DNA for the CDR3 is TGTGCCAGCAGCCTCATGGGAAGTCAGGGCAGCGAGCAGTACTTC.

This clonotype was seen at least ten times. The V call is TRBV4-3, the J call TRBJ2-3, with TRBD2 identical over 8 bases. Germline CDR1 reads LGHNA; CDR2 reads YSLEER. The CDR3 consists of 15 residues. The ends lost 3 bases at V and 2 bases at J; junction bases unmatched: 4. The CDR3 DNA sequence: TGCGCCAGCAGCCACATAGCGGGATCCACAGATACGCAGTATTTT. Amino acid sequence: CASSHIAGSTDTQYF.

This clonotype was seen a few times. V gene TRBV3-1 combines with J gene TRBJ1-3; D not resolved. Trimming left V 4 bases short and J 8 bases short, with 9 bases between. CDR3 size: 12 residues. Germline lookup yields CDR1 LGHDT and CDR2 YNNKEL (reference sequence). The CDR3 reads CASSPERYTIYF. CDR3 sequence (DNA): TGTGCCAGCAGCCCGGAGCGGTACACCATATATTTT. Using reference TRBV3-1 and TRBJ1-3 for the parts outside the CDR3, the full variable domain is DTAVSQTPKYLVTQMGNDKSIKCEQNLGHDTMYWYKQDSKKFLKIMFSYNNKELIINETVPNRFSPKSPDKAHLNLHINSLELGDSAVYFCASSPERYTIYFGEGSWLTVV.

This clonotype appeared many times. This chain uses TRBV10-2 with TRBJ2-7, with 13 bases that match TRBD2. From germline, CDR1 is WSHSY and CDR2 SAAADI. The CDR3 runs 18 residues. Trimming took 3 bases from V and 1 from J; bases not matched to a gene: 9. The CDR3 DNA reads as TGCGCCAGCAGTGATTATAACGGACTAGCGGGGGTTTCCTACGAGCAGTACTTC. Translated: CASSDYNGLAGVSYEQYF.

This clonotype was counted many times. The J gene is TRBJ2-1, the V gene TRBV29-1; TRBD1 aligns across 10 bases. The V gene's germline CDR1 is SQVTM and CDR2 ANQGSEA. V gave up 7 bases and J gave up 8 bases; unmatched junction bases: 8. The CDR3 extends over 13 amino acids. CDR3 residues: CSAFRTGGHEQFF. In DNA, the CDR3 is TGCAGCGCCTTCCGGACAGGGGGACATGAGCAGTTCTTC.

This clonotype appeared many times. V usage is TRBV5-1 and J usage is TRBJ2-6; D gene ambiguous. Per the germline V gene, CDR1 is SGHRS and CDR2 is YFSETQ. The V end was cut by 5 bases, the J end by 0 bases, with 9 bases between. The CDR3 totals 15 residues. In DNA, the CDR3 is TGCGCCAGCAGTTCTGACGGCTCTGGGGCCAACGTCCTGACTTTC. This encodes CASSSDGSGANVLTF.

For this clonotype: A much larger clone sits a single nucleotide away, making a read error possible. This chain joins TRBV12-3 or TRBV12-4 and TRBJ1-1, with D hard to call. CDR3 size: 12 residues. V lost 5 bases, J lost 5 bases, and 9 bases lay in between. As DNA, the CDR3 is TGTGCCAGCAGTGATGGGGTGACTGAAGCTTTCTTT. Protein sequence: CASSDGVTEAFF.

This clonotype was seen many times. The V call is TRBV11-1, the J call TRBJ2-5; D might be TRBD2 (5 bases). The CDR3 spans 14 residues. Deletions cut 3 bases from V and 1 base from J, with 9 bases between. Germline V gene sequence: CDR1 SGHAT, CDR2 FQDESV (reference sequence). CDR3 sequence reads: CASSFGVIQETQYF. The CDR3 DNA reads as TGTGCCAGCAGCTTCGGGGTAATCCAAGAGACCCAGTACTTC. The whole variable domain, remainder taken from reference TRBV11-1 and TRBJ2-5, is EAEVAQSPRYKITEKSQAVAFWCDPISGHATLYWYRQILGQGPELLVQFQDESVVDDSQLPKDRFSAERLKGVDSTLKIQPAELGDSAMYLCASSFGVIQETQYFGPGTRLLVL.

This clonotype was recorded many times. The CDR3 reads CSGGLAKTYNEQFF. CDR3 DNA: TGCAGTGGGGGACTAGCGAAGACCTACAATGAGCAGTTCTTC. The chain uses TRBV20-1 and TRBJ2-1, with TRBD2 identical over 10 bases. J gave up 2 bases and V 7 bases, and 5 bases lay outside the gene matches. Germline CDR1 reads DFQATT; CDR2 reads SNEGSKA (reference sequence). This CDR3 region has 14 residues.

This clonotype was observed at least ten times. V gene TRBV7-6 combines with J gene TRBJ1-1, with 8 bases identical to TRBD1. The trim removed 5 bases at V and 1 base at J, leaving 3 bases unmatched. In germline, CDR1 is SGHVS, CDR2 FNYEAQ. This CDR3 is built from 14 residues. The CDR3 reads CASSQGAGNTEAFF. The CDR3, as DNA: TGTGCCAGCAGCCAGGGGGCGGGGAACACTGAAGCTTTCTTT.

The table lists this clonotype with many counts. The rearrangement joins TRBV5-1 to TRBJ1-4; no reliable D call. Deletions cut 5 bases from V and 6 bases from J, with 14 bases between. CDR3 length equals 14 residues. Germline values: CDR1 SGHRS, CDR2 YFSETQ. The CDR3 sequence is CASRTEGGDEKLFF. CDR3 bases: TGCGCCAGCAGAACGGAGGGAGGCGATGAAAAACTGTTTTTT.

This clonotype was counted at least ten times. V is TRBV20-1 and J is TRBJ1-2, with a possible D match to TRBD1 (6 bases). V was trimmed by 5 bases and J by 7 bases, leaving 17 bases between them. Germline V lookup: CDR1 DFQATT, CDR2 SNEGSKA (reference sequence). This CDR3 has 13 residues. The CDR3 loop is CSAEDVGGGGYTF. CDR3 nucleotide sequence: TGCAGTGCTGAGGATGTTGGGGGCGGTGGCTACACCTTC.

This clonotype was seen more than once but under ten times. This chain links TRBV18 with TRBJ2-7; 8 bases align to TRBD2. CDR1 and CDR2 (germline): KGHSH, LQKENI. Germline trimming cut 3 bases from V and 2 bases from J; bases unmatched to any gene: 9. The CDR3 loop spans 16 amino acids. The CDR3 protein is CASSPPVTSGPYEQYF. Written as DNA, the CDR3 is TGTGCCAGCTCACCCCCCGTAACTAGCGGTCCCTACGAGCAGTACTTC.

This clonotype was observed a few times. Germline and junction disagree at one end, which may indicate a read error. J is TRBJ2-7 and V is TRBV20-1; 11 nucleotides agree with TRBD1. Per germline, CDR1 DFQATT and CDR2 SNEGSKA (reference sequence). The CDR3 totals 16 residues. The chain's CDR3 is CCAEYPGQGGHYEQYF. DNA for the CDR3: TGCTGTGCTGAATATCCGGGACAGGGGGGCCACTACGAGCAGTACTTC.

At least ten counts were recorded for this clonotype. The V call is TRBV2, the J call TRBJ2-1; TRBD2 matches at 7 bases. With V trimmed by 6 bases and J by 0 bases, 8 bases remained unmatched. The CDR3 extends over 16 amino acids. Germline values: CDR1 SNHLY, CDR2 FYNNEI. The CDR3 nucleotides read TGTGCCAGCAGCTGGGAGGGTTCTAGCTCCTACAATGAGCAGTTCTTC. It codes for CASSWEGSSSYNEQFF.